The entry below describes one T cell receptor beta chain. Two negative PCRs, clearance, or symptom resolution characterized the recovered Cohort 3 donors. This sample stems from a study of blood T cell repertoires in COVID-19. Across the study: The origin of the acute and convalescent COVID-19 samples was the United States, Italy and Spain. PBMCs, B-cell-depleted T cells, or T cells provided the cDNA or gDNA that made up the material.

Authors' data handling: Amplification of reference gene primers was used by the study to estimate nucleated cell counts. Here immunoSEQ multiplex PCR was the method, and the copy in TCRdb shows in-frame clones only, minus some. That table gives V, J and clone size, and the DNA gave D and trimming. The top ten clones hold under 2.5% of a sample with under 300,000 clones, approximately 90% of them seen once. This TCR was recovered from a woman aged 18-29 years who had recovered from COVID-19. The material sequenced was PBMCs or T cells enriched from blood (not recorded which).

The CDR3 is CASSLGLAPTSDTQYF. The CDR3 region has the DNA TGTGCCAGCAGCCTCGGACTAGCCCCGACCTCAGATACGCAGTATTTT. The chain links TRBV7-6 to TRBJ2-3; 8 bases line up with TRBD2. Germline V gene lookup returns CDR1 SGHVS and CDR2 FNYEAQ. V gave up 5 bases and J gave up 4 bases; unmatched junction bases: 11. The CDR3 contains 16 residues. The variable domain in full, completed from reference TRBV7-6 and TRBJ2-3, reads GAGVSQSPRYKVTKRGQDVALRCDPISGHVSLYWYRQALGQGPEFLTYFNYEAQQDKSGLPNDRFSAERPEGSISTLTIQRTEQRDSAMYRCASSLGLAPTSDTQYFGPGTRLTVL.